This is a list of T cell receptor beta chains from one sample in a study of T cells after posttransplantation cyclophosphamide. Assay used: immunoSEQ multiplex PCR; TCRdb lists only in-frame clones, some missing. The sample is made up of over 45,000 clones, none counted only once. Sequenced sample: PBMCs. The receptor set was obtained from a middle-aged man in good health, CMV-negative, and a related stem cell transplant donor. The CDR3 runs from the conserved cysteine through the conserved F or W. D genes are given only for firm matches. Each size is once, few, many or a size class.

clone_size	d_call	v_call	j_call	cdr3_aa	cdr3_nt
many	NA	TRBV6-5	TRBJ2-1	CASSTGPASHNEQFF	TGTGCCAGCAGCACAGGTCCTGCCTCCCACAATGAGCAGTTCTTC
many	NA	TRBV4-1	TRBJ2-1	CASSLQGSNEQFF	TGCGCCAGCAGCCTACAGGGTTCTAATGAGCAGTTCTTC
many	NA	TRBV27	TRBJ2-7	CASSTTRRVYEQYF	TGTGCCAGCAGTACAACTAGGAGGGTATACGAGCAGTACTTC
many	TRBD2	TRBV6-1	TRBJ2-7	CASSSLAGDSYEQYF	TGTGCCAGCAGTTCCCTAGCGGGAGACTCCTACGAGCAGTACTTC
many	NA	TRBV25-1	TRBJ1-5	CASSDSFQGKPQHF	TGTGCCAGCAGTGATTCTTTCCAGGGTAAGCCCCAGCATTTT
few	NA	TRBV9	TRBJ1-1	CASSVTSIANAEAFF	TGTGCCAGCAGCGTTACCTCCATTGCGAACGCTGAAGCTTTCTTT
many	NA	TRBV15	TRBJ1-3	CATSRQVSGNTIYF	TGTGCCACCAGCAGGCAGGTCTCTGGAAACACCATATATTTT
many	TRBD1	TRBV27	TRBJ1-4	CASSFSGGQRNEKLFF	TGTGCCAGCAGTTTCTCTGGGGGACAGCGAAATGAAAAACTGTTTTTT
many	TRBD1	TRBV5-4	TRBJ2-5	CASSLRTGEETQYF	TGTGCCAGCAGCTTGAGGACAGGGGAAGAGACCCAGTACTTC
many	NA	TRBV5-1	TRBJ2-3	CASSLAGVDTQYF	TGCGCCAGCAGCTTGGCCGGTGTAGATACGCAGTATTTT
many	TRBD2	TRBV5-8	TRBJ2-5	CASSTESTSLDSGSRETQYF	TGTGCCAGCAGCACCGAATCCACCAGTCTGGATAGCGGGAGTCGCGAGACCCAGTACTTC
many	NA	TRBV19	TRBJ1-1	CASSFPGVNTEAFF	TGTGCCAGTAGTTTTCCAGGGGTGAACACTGAAGCTTTCTTT
many	TRBD2	TRBV7-2	TRBJ2-7	CASSSGLAGPYEQYF	TGTGCCAGCAGCTCAGGACTAGCGGGGCCCTACGAGCAGTACTTC
many	TRBD2	TRBV5-4	TRBJ2-3	CASSPLLAGAVDTQYF	TGTGCCAGCAGCCCACTACTAGCGGGAGCGGTAGATACGCAGTATTTT
many	NA	TRBV10-2	TRBJ2-2	CASRGGQANTGELFF	TGCGCCAGCAGGGGAGGACAGGCGAACACCGGGGAGCTGTTTTTT
many	NA	TRBV6-1	TRBJ2-3	CASSEDSGGTDTQYF	TGTGCCAGCAGTGAGGACTCCGGAGGGACAGATACGCAGTATTTT
many	NA	TRBV9	TRBJ2-1	CASSPAGARNEQFF	TGTGCCAGCAGCCCCGCAGGGGCGAGAAATGAGCAGTTCTTC
many	TRBD1	TRBV2	TRBJ1-5	CASSAEGTENQPQHF	TGTGCCAGCAGTGCGGAGGGGACAGAGAATCAGCCCCAGCATTTT
many	NA	TRBV10-1	TRBJ2-1	CASIFRDTSSYNEQFF	TGCGCCAGCATTTTCCGGGACACCAGCTCCTACAATGAGCAGTTCTTC
many	NA	TRBV7-2	TRBJ2-1	CASSLVVISGEQFF	TGTGCCAGCAGCTTAGTAGTGATTTCCGGTGAGCAGTTCTTC